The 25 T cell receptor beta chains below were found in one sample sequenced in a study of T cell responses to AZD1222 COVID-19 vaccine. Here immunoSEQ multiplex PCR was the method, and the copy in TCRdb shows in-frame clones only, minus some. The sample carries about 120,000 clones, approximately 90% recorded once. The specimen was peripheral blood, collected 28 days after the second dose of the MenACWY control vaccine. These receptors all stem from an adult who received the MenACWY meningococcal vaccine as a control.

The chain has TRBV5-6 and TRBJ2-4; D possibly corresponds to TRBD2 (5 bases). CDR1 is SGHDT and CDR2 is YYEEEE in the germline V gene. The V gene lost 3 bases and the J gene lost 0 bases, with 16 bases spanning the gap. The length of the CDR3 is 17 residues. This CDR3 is CASSSTERRLAKNIQYF. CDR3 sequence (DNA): TGTGCCAGCAGCTCCACGGAGCGGAGGCTAGCCAAAAACATTCAGTACTTC.

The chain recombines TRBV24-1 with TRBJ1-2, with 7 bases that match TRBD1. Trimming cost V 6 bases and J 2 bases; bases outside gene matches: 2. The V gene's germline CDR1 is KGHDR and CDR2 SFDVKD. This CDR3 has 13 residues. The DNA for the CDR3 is TGTGCCACCAGTTCAGGGGGAAACTATGGCTACACCTTC. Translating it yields CATSSGGNYGYTF.

The CDR3 DNA follows: TGTGCCAGCTCACCAAACAGGGGGAGGAACACTGAAGCTTTCTTT. Its translation is CASSPNRGRNTEAFF. The chain is built from TRBV18 and TRBJ1-1; TRBD1 agrees at 8 bases. Trimming took 2 bases from V and 1 from J; bases not matched to a gene: 3. Germline V gene sequence: CDR1 KGHSH, CDR2 LQKENI. The CDR3 contains 15 residues.

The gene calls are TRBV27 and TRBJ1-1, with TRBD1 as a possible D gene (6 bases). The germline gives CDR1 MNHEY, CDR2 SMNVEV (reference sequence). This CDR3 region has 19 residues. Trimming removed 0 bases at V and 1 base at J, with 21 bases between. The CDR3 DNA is TGTGCCAGCAGTTTATCCAGAGATATAACAGGGATGAAGAACACTGAAGCTTTCTTT. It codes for CASSLSRDITGMKNTEAFF.

The CDR3 region is CATSDPGVLETQYF. Written as DNA, the CDR3 is TGTGCCACCAGTGATCCAGGGGTTCTCGAGACCCAGTACTTC. This rearrangement joins TRBV24-1 to TRBJ2-5; TRBD1 is a possible D gene (6 bases). Trimming stripped 3 bases from V and 5 bases from J, with 12 bases between. The V gene's germline CDR1 is KGHDR and CDR2 SFDVKD. CDR3 length equals 14 residues.

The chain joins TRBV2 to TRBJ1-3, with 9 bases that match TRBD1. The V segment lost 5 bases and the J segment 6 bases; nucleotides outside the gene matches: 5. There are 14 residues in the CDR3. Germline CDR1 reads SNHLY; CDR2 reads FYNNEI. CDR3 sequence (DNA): TGTGCCAGCAGTCAACAGGGGGCGGAAAACACCATATATTTT. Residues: CASSQQGAENTIYF.

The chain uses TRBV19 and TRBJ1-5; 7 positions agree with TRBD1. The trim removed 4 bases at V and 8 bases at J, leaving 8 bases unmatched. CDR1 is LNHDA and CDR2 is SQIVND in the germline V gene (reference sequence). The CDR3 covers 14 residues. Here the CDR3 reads CASSTRQGWEPQHF. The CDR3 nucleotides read TGTGCCAGTAGTACCCGACAGGGATGGGAGCCCCAGCATTTT.

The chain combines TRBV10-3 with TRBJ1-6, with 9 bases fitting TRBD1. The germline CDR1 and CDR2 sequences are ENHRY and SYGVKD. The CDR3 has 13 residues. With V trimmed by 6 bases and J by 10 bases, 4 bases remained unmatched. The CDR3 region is CAIRGDRESPLHF. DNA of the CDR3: TGTGCCATCAGAGGGGACAGGGAGTCACCCCTCCACTTT.

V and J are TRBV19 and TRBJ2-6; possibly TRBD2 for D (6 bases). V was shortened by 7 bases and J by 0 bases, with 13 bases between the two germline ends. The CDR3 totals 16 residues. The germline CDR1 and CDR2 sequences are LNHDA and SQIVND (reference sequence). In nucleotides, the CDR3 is TGTGCCAGTAACCCGGGGAGGTTCTCTGGGGCCAACGTCCTGACTTTC. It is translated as CASNPGRFSGANVLTF.

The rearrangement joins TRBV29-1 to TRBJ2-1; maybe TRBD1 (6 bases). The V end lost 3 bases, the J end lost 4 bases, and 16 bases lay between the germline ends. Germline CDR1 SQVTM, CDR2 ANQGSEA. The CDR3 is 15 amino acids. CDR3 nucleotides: TGCAGCGTTGATGGTTACGGGACAAATTACAATGAGCAGTTCTTC. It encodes CSVDGYGTNYNEQFF.

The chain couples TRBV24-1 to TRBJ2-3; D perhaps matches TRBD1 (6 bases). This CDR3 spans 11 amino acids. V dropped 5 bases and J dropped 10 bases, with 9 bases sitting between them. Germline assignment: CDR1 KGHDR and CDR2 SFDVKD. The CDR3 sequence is CATSGDTSQYF. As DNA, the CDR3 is TGTGCCACCAGTGGGGACACCTCGCAGTATTTT.

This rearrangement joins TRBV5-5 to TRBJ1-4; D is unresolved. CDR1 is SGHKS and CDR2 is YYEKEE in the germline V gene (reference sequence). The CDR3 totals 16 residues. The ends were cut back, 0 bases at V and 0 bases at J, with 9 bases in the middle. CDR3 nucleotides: TGTGCCAGCAGCTTGGCCCTGGGGACAACTAATGAAAAACTGTTTTTT. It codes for CASSLALGTTNEKLFF.

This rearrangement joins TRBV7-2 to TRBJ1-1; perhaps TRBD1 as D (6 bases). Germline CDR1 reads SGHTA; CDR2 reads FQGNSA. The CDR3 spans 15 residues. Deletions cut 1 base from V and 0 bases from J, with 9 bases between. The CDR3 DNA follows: TGTGCCAGCAGCTTAGATGGGGGCTTGAACACTGAAGCTTTCTTT. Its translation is CASSLDGGLNTEAFF.

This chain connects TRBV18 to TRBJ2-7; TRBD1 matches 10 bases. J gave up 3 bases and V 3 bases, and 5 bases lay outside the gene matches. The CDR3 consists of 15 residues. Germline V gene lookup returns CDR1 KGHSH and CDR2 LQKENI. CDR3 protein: CASSPRRTGGYEQYF. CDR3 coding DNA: TGTGCCAGCTCACCTCGCAGGACAGGGGGCTACGAGCAGTACTTC.

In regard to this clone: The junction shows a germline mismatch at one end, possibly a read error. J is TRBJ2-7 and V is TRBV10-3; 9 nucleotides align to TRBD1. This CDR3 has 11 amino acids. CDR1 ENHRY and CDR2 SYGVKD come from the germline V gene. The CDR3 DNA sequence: TGTGCCATCAGTGACCGGGACAGGGTCCATTTC. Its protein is CAISDRDRVHF.

This CDR3 reads CASSQPRDQESPGNTIYF. The CDR3, as DNA: TGTGCCAGCAGCCAACCTCGGGACCAAGAGTCCCCTGGAAACACCATATATTTT. The chain carries TRBV4-2 and TRBJ1-3, with a possible D match to TRBD1 (5 bases). V lost 2 bases and J lost 2, with 19 bases in between. The CDR3 has 18 residues. Germline CDR1 is LGHNA and CDR2 is YNFKEQ.

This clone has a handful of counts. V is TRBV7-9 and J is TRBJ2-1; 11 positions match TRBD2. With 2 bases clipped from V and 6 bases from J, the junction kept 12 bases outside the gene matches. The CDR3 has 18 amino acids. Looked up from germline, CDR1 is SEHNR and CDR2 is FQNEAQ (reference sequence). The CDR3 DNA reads TGTGCCAGCAGCTTACCCCCCCGACTAGCGGGAATAACCAATGAGCAGTTCTTC. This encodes CASSLPPRLAGITNEQFF.

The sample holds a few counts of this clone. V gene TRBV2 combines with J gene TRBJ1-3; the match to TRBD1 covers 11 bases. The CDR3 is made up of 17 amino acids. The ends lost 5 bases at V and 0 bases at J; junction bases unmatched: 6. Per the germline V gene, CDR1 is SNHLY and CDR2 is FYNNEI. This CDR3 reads CASSSGQGAFSGNTIYF. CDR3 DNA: TGTGCCAGCAGTTCCGGACAGGGGGCCTTCTCTGGAAACACCATATATTTT.

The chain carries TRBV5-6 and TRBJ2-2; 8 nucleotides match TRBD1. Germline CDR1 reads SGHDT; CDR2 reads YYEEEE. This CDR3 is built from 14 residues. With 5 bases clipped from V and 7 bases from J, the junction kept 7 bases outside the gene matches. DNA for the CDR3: TGTGCCAGCAGAGTGACAGGGGATGGCGGGGAGCTGTTTTTT. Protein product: CASRVTGDGGELFF.

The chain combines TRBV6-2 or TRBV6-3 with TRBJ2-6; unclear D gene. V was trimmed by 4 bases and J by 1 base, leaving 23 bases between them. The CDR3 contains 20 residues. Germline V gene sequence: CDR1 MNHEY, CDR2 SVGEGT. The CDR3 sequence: CASSFFLVGFALSGANVLTF. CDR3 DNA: TGTGCCAGCAGTTTTTTTCTCGTCGGGTTCGCCTTGTCTGGGGCCAACGTCCTGACTTTC.

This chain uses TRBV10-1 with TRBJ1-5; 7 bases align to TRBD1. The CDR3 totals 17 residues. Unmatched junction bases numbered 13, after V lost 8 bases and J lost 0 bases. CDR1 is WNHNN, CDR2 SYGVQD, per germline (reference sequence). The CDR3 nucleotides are TGCGCCAGCCCGTCCACAGGGGCTACCTATAGCAATCAGCCCCAGCATTTT. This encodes CASPSTGATYSNQPQHF.

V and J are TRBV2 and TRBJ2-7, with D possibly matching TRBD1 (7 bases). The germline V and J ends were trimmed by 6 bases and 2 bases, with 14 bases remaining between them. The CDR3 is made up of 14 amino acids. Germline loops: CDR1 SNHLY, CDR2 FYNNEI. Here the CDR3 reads CASSGGTDPYEQYF. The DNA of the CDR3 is TGTGCCAGCAGCGGCGGGACAGATCCCTACGAGCAGTACTTC.

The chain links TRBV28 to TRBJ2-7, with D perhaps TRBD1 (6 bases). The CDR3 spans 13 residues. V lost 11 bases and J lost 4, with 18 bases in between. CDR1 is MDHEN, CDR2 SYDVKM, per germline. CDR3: CASGVASGYEQYV. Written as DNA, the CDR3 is TGTGCCTCAGGGGTAGCTAGTGGATACGAGCAGTACGTC.

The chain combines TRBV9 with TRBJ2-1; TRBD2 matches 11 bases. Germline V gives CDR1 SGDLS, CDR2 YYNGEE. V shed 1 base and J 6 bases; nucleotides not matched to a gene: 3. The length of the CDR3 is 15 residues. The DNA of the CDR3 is TGTGCCAGCAGCGTATTTAGCGGGAGGGCCAATGAGCAGTTCTTC. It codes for CASSVFSGRANEQFF.

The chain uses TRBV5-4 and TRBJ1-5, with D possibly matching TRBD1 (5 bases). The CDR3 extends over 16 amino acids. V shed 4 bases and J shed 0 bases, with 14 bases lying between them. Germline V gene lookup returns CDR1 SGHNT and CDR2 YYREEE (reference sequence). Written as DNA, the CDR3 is TGTGCCAGCAGCCCTGGGACTCCACATAGCAATCAGCCCCAGCATTTT. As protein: CASSPGTPHSNQPQHF. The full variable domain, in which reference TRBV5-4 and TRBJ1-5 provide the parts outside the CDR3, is ETGVTQSPTHLIKTRGQQVTLRCSSQSGHNTVSWYQQALGQGPQFIFQYYREEENGRGNFPPRFSGLQFPNYSSELNVNALELDDSALYLCASSPGTPHSNQPQHFGDGTRLSIL.